This TCR beta chain was found in a study of control samples from healthy donors and cancer patients. V dropped 0 bases and J dropped 0; count of bases not matched to a gene: 5. The CDR3 spans 19 residues. Germline CDR1 LNHDA, CDR2 SQIVND (reference sequence). Method: immunoSEQ multiplex PCR; TCRdb's copy keeps in-frame clones and lacks some. This table has around 52,000 clones, 91% appearing once. This sequence originates from a man younger than 45 with colorectal cancer. Material for sequencing was PBMCs. The chain employs TRBV19 and TRBJ2-1; 13 bases agree with TRBD2. CDR3 sequence (DNA): TGTGCCAGTAGTATAGATCGACTAGCGGGGGGAGACTCCTACAATGAGCAGTTCTTC. Its protein product is CASSIDRLAGGDSYNEQFF.